Shown below are 19 T cell receptor beta chains from a single sample sequenced in a study of control samples from healthy donors and cancer patients. Method: immunoSEQ multiplex PCR; TCRdb's copy keeps in-frame clones and lacks some. Here the sample spans 75,000 to 95,000 clones, more than 80% being singletons. Sequenced material: blood. The receptors were gathered from a woman in her twenties or thirties in good health.

V is TRBV29-1 and J is TRBJ1-1, with unresolved D. V shed 2 bases and J shed 1 base, with 11 bases lying between them. Germline values: CDR1 SQVTM, CDR2 ANQGSEA. This CDR3 comprises 14 residues. The CDR3 reads CSVERMYGNTEAFF. Written as DNA, the CDR3 is TGCAGCGTTGAAAGGATGTACGGGAACACTGAAGCTTTCTTT.

This sequence joins TRBV10-3 and TRBJ1-6; D is ambiguous. The germline V and J ends were trimmed by 5 bases and 7 bases, with 15 bases remaining between them. The CDR3 consists of 15 residues. Germline assignment: CDR1 ENHRY and CDR2 SYGVKD. The CDR3 DNA follows: TGTGCCATCAGTCCCACCACTCTCGGGAATTCACCCCTCCACTTT. Translating gives CAISPTTLGNSPLHF.

CDR3 nucleotide sequence: TGTGCCAGCAGCACTGCGAACAGGTTTCGCGAGACCCAGTACTTC. This gives the protein CASSTANRFRETQYF. This chain uses TRBV11-3 with TRBJ2-5, with D possibly matching TRBD1 (5 bases). The CDR3 totals 15 residues. Trimming left V 5 bases short and J 5 bases short, with 18 bases between. Germline V gene lookup returns CDR1 SGHNT and CDR2 YENEEA.

V gene TRBV10-3 combines with J gene TRBJ2-3; 9 nucleotides align to TRBD2. Germline V CDR1 and CDR2: ENHRY, SYGVKD. The CDR3 has 17 amino acids. V was pared by 4 bases and J by 2 bases, with 10 bases of the junction left unmatched. CDR3 in amino acids: CAISVENSGGFTDTQYF. The CDR3, as DNA: TGTGCCATCAGTGTCGAGAACAGCGGGGGGTTCACAGATACGCAGTATTTT.

The rearrangement links TRBV4-1 to TRBJ1-1; a possible D gene is TRBD1 (5 bases). The CDR3 sequence is 14 residues long. In germline, CDR1 is MGHRA, CDR2 YSYEKL. Trimming cost V 2 bases and J 1 base, with 8 bases left between them. CDR3 DNA: TGCGCCAGCAGCCAACAGGGATCGAACACTGAAGCTTTCTTT. Its translation: CASSQQGSNTEAFF.

The V and J genes are TRBV5-8 and TRBJ2-1; D is unclear. Trimming stripped 4 bases from V and 4 bases from J, with 15 bases between. The germline gives CDR1 SGHTS, CDR2 YDEGEE. The length of the CDR3 is 15 residues. The CDR3 reads CASSLGSSEYNEQFF. The CDR3 DNA reads TGTGCCAGCAGCCTGGGGTCATCAGAATACAATGAGCAGTTCTTC.

V and J are TRBV11-3 and TRBJ1-1, with TRBD1 matching over 7 bases. V dropped 3 bases and J dropped 0; count of bases not matched to a gene: 4. The CDR3 runs to 15 residues. Germline V gives CDR1 SGHNT, CDR2 YENEEA. CDR3 in DNA: TGTGCCAGCAGCTTCGAAGACAGGGTGAACACTGAAGCTTTCTTT. The encoded protein is CASSFEDRVNTEAFF. The full variable domain, its missing parts supplied by reference TRBV11-3 and TRBJ1-1, is EAGVVQSPRYKIIEKKQPVAFWCNPISGHNTLYWYLQNLGQGPELLIRYENEEAVDDSQLPKDRFSAERLKGVDSTLKIQPAELGDSAVYLCASSFEDRVNTEAFFGQGTRLTVV.

The CDR3 nucleotides read TGTGCCACCGCACTGGGAGCCTCCTACGAGCAGTACTTC. It yields the protein CATALGASYEQYF. This sequence joins TRBV19 and TRBJ2-7; the D gene is possibly TRBD2 (5 bases). Trimming shortened V by 10 bases and J by 0 bases, and 13 bases separated the two germline ends. CDR3 length: 13 amino acids. Germline V lookup: CDR1 LNHDA, CDR2 SQIVND (reference sequence).

This rearrangement joins TRBV15 to TRBJ2-1; TRBD2 matches 12 bases. Per germline, CDR1 LNHNV and CDR2 YYDKDF (reference sequence). Trimming removed 1 base from V and 7 bases from J; junction bases left unmatched: 17. The CDR3 runs 20 residues. The CDR3 is CATSRVETSGGFPLGNEQFF. DNA for the CDR3: TGTGCCACCAGCAGAGTCGAAACTAGCGGGGGGTTCCCCCTTGGGAATGAGCAGTTCTTC.

The chain uses TRBV7-2 and TRBJ2-3, with TRBD2 matching 9 bases. The germline CDR1 and CDR2 sequences are SGHTA and FQGNSA. CDR3 size: 15 residues. The trim removed 6 bases at V and 2 bases at J, leaving 6 bases unmatched. CDR3 loop: CASSSWTSATDTQYF. As DNA, the CDR3 is TGTGCCAGCAGTTCCTGGACTAGCGCCACAGATACGCAGTATTTT.

The J gene is TRBJ2-3, the V gene TRBV29-1; D remains ambiguous. This CDR3 comprises 14 residues. V was pared by 2 bases and J by 1 base, with 10 bases between. Germline loops: CDR1 SQVTM, CDR2 ANQGSEA. CDR3 loop: CSVEKWERTDTQYF. CDR3 coding DNA: TGCAGCGTTGAAAAATGGGAACGCACAGATACGCAGTATTTT.

V gene TRBV20-1 combines with J gene TRBJ2-5; D unresolved. Germline V gene data show CDR1 as DFQATT and CDR2 as SNEGSKA (reference sequence). This CDR3 has 11 residues. Trimming took 6 bases from V and 5 from J, leaving 10 bases between them. DNA for the CDR3: TGCAGTGCAGTAAGTGGGGAGACCCAGTACTTC. It yields the protein CSAVSGETQYF.

The chain recombines TRBV4-2 with TRBJ1-5, with TRBD1 as a possible D gene (6 bases). Germline values: CDR1 LGHNA, CDR2 YNFKEQ. The CDR3 spans 13 residues. The ends were cut back, 5 bases at V and 6 bases at J, with 11 bases in the middle. The CDR3 coding sequence is TGTGCCAGCAGCTCCAACAGGGCTCAGCCCCAGCATTTT. This gives the protein CASSSNRAQPQHF.

The CDR3 region is CASSSVANYGYTF. The CDR3 region has the DNA TGTGCCAGCAGTTCAGTAGCTAACTATGGCTACACCTTC. V and J are TRBV12-3 or TRBV12-4 and TRBJ1-2; D not certain. This CDR3 has 13 amino acids. V lost 4 bases and J 0 bases, leaving 6 bases between the germline ends.

The chain employs TRBV6-5 and TRBJ2-1; 12 bases line up with TRBD2. Germline lookup yields CDR1 MNHEY and CDR2 SVGAGI. The CDR3 spans 15 residues. V was pared by 4 bases and J by 4 bases, with 2 bases of the junction left unmatched. CDR3 sequence (DNA): TGTGCCAGCAGTTCGACTAGCGGGGGTTACAATGAGCAGTTCTTC. Residues: CASSSTSGGYNEQFF.

The rearrangement links TRBV12-3 or TRBV12-4 to TRBJ2-1; D is ambiguous. V was cut by 5 bases and J by 9 bases, with 8 bases left in between. The CDR3 is 11 amino acids. The CDR3 loop is CASSPGSEQFF. The CDR3, as DNA: TGTGCCAGCAGTCCGGGTAGTGAGCAGTTCTTC.

This clone has a single count. The chain links TRBV24-1 to TRBJ2-7, with unresolved D. Trimming cost V 5 bases and J 4 bases, with 11 bases left between them. Looked up from germline, CDR1 is KGHDR and CDR2 is SFDVKD. The CDR3 consists of 13 residues. The CDR3 reads CATSGPPRYEQYF. The CDR3 coding sequence is TGTGCCACCAGTGGGCCCCCGAGATACGAGCAGTACTTC.

This chain uses TRBV2 with TRBJ2-1, with D unclear. The CDR3 consists of 12 residues. The germline V gene encodes CDR1 SNHLY and CDR2 FYNNEI. Trimming shortened V by 0 bases and J by 11 bases, and 8 bases separated the two germline ends. DNA of the CDR3: TGTGCCAGCAGTGAAGCCCGACTTCAGCAGTTCTTC. Translated: CASSEARLQQFF.

The chain joins TRBV3-1 (or the pseudogene TRBV3-2) to TRBJ1-6; TRBD1 is a possible D gene (5 bases). The CDR3 sequence is 15 residues long. Trimming removed 4 bases at V and 10 bases at J, with 17 bases between. Germline V gene sequence: CDR1 LGHDT, CDR2 YNNKEL (reference sequence). The CDR3 reads CASSPSGKGRSPLHF. As DNA, the CDR3 is TGTGCCAGCAGCCCGTCGGGGAAGGGGAGATCACCCCTCCACTTT.